Following are 29 T cell receptor beta chains from one sample sequenced in a study of graft-versus-host responses after intestinal transplantation. Their target antigens are unknown. Profiled with immunoSEQ multiplex PCR; TCRdb holds only in-frame clones, not every one. This repertoire shows about 97,000 clones, 90% to 95% found once; its top ten account for roughly 0.2%. Here the sequenced sample was unstimulated CD4+ T cells sorted from spleen or lymph node cells, taken before transplant. These receptors originate from a human donor who was the organ donor for an intestinal transplant.

There are a few counts of this clone. V usage is TRBV5-1 and J usage is TRBJ1-3; TRBD1 matches at 7 bases. CDR3 length equals 12 residues. CDR1 is SGHRS and CDR2 is YFSETQ in the germline V gene. Germline trimming cut 4 bases from V and 12 bases from J; bases unmatched to any gene: 7. As DNA, the CDR3 is TGCGCCAGCAGCCTGACAGGGTCCGGCATATATTTT. Translated: CASSLTGSGIYF.

The rearrangement links TRBV7-9 to TRBJ2-2; the match to TRBD2 covers 10 bases. CDR1 is SEHNR, CDR2 FQNEAQ, per germline (reference sequence). The CDR3 is 15 residues long. V dropped 0 bases and J dropped 5; count of bases not matched to a gene: 0. The DNA of the CDR3 is TGTGCCAGCAGCTTAGCACTAGCGGGAACCGGGGAGCTGTTTTTT. Translating it yields CASSLALAGTGELFF. The variable domain in full, completed from reference TRBV7-9 and TRBJ2-2, reads DTGVSQNPRHKITKRGQNVTFRCDPISEHNRLYWYRQTLGQGPEFLTYFQNEAQLEKSRLLSDRFSAERPKGSFSTLEIQRTEQGDSAMYLCASSLALAGTGELFFGEGSRLTVL.

This clone has a handful of counts. J is TRBJ1-4 and V is TRBV6-6, with D hard to call. Germline V gene sequence: CDR1 MNHNY, CDR2 SVGAGI (reference sequence). CDR3 length: 13 residues. The V end lost 6 bases, the J end lost 7 bases, and 12 bases lay between the germline ends. CDR3 protein: CASRSGSREKLFF. The CDR3 region has the DNA TGTGCCAGCAGATCCGGGAGTCGTGAAAAACTGTTTTTT.

The rearrangement links TRBV19 to TRBJ1-5; D is ambiguous. The germline gives CDR1 LNHDA, CDR2 SQIVND (reference sequence). V lost 3 bases and J lost 6, with 12 bases in between. The CDR3 is 14 amino acids. This CDR3 is CASSMVRVGQPQHF. The CDR3 nucleotides are TGTGCCAGTAGTATGGTGAGGGTCGGTCAGCCCCAGCATTTT.

Notes on this clone: At the DNA level, this CDR3 is encoded by other sequences in the same sample as well. This chain links TRBV7-2 with TRBJ2-1; 11 nucleotides line up with TRBD2. J gave up 4 bases and V 4 bases, and 3 bases lay outside the gene matches. Germline lookup yields CDR1 SGHTA and CDR2 FQGNSA. CDR3 length: 15 residues. CDR3 sequence (DNA): TGTGCCAGCAGCTCACTAGCGGGGGCGTACAATGAGCAGTTCTTC. Translated: CASSSLAGAYNEQFF.

This clone appeared once. V usage is TRBV7-2 and J usage is TRBJ2-6; 7 bases fit TRBD2. Trimming removed 4 bases from V and 3 bases from J; junction bases left unmatched: 9. Germline V gene sequence: CDR1 SGHTA, CDR2 FQGNSA. The CDR3 has 17 amino acids. The CDR3 loop reads CASSWGGIAGGANVLTF. In DNA form, the CDR3 reads TGTGCCAGCAGCTGGGGAGGGATCGCAGGTGGGGCCAACGTCCTGACTTTC.

V is TRBV4-2 and J is TRBJ1-2, with TRBD1 as a possible D gene (5 bases). Germline CDR1 and CDR2: LGHNA and YNFKEQ. The CDR3 contains 13 residues. Trimming removed 1 base from V and 2 bases from J, with 5 bases in between. CDR3: CASSQGQNYGYTF. The CDR3 DNA follows: TGTGCCAGCAGCCAAGGACAGAACTATGGCTACACCTTC.

The genes are TRBV15 and TRBJ1-2; 7 bases line up with TRBD1. Trimming took 0 bases from V and 8 from J; bases not matched to a gene: 9. CDR1 is LNHNV, CDR2 YYDKDF, per germline (reference sequence). The CDR3 extends over 15 amino acids. CDR3 amino acids: CATSRDRGTQGGYTF. CDR3 DNA sequence: TGTGCCACCAGCAGAGATCGGGGGACACAGGGGGGCTACACCTTC.

J is TRBJ1-2 and V is TRBV28, with 9 bases that match TRBD1. Germline CDR1 and CDR2: MDHEN and SYDVKM. This CDR3 has 16 residues. Trimming cost V 3 bases and J 0 bases; bases outside gene matches: 5. The CDR3 DNA follows: TGTGCCAGCAGTTTCGTGACAGGGGGTTCTAACTATGGCTACACCTTC. It codes for CASSFVTGGSNYGYTF.

In DNA, the CDR3 is TGTGCCAGCAGCCCGGACAGGGACGAGCAGTACTTC. As protein: CASSPDRDEQYF. The V and J genes are TRBV5-4 and TRBJ2-7; 8 nucleotides line up with TRBD1. The CDR3 runs to 12 residues. The germline V gene encodes CDR1 SGHNT and CDR2 YYREEE (reference sequence). Germline trimming cut 4 bases from V and 5 bases from J; bases unmatched to any gene: 2.

This sequence joins TRBV25-1 and TRBJ1-1, with D perhaps TRBD1 (5 bases). V lost 5 bases to trimming and J lost 7 bases, with 17 bases between them. From germline, CDR1 is MGHDK and CDR2 SYGVNS. This CDR3 comprises 14 residues. CDR3 residues: CASSRGSGRDEAFF. The CDR3, as DNA: TGTGCCAGCAGTCGAGGTTCGGGCAGGGATGAAGCTTTCTTT.

The chain couples TRBV18 to TRBJ2-5, with D unclear. Germline V lookup: CDR1 KGHSH, CDR2 LQKENI. The germline V and J ends were trimmed by 3 bases and 1 base, with 12 bases remaining between them. The CDR3 is 15 residues long. The DNA for the CDR3 is TGTGCCAGCTCACCCACCGGGTCTAGCCAAGAGACCCAGTACTTC. Translation: CASSPTGSSQETQYF.

V is TRBV4-3 and J is TRBJ2-3, with D possibly being TRBD2 (5 bases). The length of the CDR3 is 15 residues. Between the trimmed V and J ends, which lost 0 bases and 5 bases, there was a span of 12 bases. Germline-derived CDR1 and CDR2 are LGHNA and YSLEER. The CDR3 sequence is CASSQDRTGRDTQYF. As DNA, the CDR3 is TGCGCCAGCAGCCAAGATCGGACTGGTAGAGATACGCAGTATTTT.

V and J are TRBV27 and TRBJ2-1; a possible D gene is TRBD2 (5 bases). CDR1 and CDR2 from the germline V gene are MNHEY and SMNVEV (reference sequence). Trimming left V 3 bases short and J 4 bases short, with 7 bases between. The CDR3 loop spans 13 amino acids. CDR3 coding DNA: TGTGCCAGCAGTTTTCGGACTTACAATGAGCAGTTCTTC. As protein: CASSFRTYNEQFF.

V gene TRBV11-2 combines with J gene TRBJ2-7; D remains unclear. The CDR3 covers 13 residues. The V end was cut by 1 base, the J end by 3 bases, with 7 bases between. Per the germline V gene, CDR1 is SGHAT and CDR2 is FQNNGV. DNA for the CDR3: TGTGCCAGCAGCTTAGGCAACAACTACGAGCAGTACTTC. Translating gives CASSLGNNYEQYF.

This clone was seen just once. The chain uses TRBV4-1 and TRBJ2-1; a weak D match, TRBD1 (5 bases). Germline V lookup: CDR1 MGHRA, CDR2 YSYEKL. CDR3 length: 15 residues. Trimming pared 4 bases from V and 0 bases from J, leaving 10 bases between. The CDR3 DNA follows: TGCGCCAGCAGCCCCGACAGCAGCTCCTACAATGAGCAGTTCTTC. Translation: CASSPDSSSYNEQFF.

The J gene is TRBJ2-7, the V gene TRBV27; 8 nucleotides match TRBD2. With 0 bases clipped from V and 4 bases from J, the junction kept 2 bases outside the gene matches. Germline lookup yields CDR1 MNHEY and CDR2 SMNVEV (reference sequence). The CDR3 runs 14 residues. The CDR3 DNA follows: TGTGCCAGCAGTTTATCAGGGACTAGATACGAGCAGTACTTC. Protein sequence: CASSLSGTRYEQYF.

The chain carries TRBV10-3 and TRBJ2-3; 11 bases are shared with TRBD2. Germline CDR1 and CDR2: ENHRY and SYGVKD. Trimming removed 5 bases from V and 7 bases from J; junction bases left unmatched: 8. This CDR3 is 15 amino acids long. CDR3 in amino acids: CAISTGTSGTNTQYF. The CDR3 nucleotides read TGTGCCATCAGTACTGGGACTAGCGGCACGAATACGCAGTATTTT.

Points on this clone: This CDR3 is also generated by other DNA sequences in the sample. The J gene is TRBJ1-2, the V gene TRBV7-9; tentatively, D is TRBD1 (5 bases). Trimming removed 3 bases from V and 2 bases from J, with 7 bases in between. Germline CDR1 reads SEHNR; CDR2 reads FQNEAQ (reference sequence). CDR3 length: 13 amino acids. CDR3 loop: CASSFKGNYGYTF. Written as DNA, the CDR3 is TGTGCCAGCAGCTTCAAGGGGAACTATGGCTACACCTTC.

The chain has TRBV5-5 and TRBJ2-3, with TRBD2 identical over 13 bases. The V and J ends lost 2 bases and 6 bases, in that order; junction bases with no gene match: 9. Per the germline V gene, CDR1 is SGHKS and CDR2 is YYEKEE (reference sequence). CDR3 length: 17 amino acids. The CDR3 DNA reads as TGTGCCAGCAGCTTACTAGCGGGGGGGGCCGGGGCGGATACGCAGTATTTT. Protein sequence: CASSLLAGGAGADTQYF.

The V and J genes are TRBV7-8 and TRBJ1-4; D perhaps matches TRBD1 (5 bases). V was shortened by 5 bases and J by 8 bases, with 9 bases between the two germline ends. The CDR3 is made up of 12 amino acids. CDR1 is SGHVS, CDR2 FQNEAQ, per germline. CDR3 protein: CASSAGREKLFF. For the CDR3, the DNA is TGTGCCAGCAGCGCAGGGAGGGAAAAACTGTTTTTT. The full variable domain, with the rest looked up from reference TRBV7-8 and TRBJ1-4, is GAGVSQSPRYKVAKRGQDVALRCDPISGHVSLFWYQQALGQGPEFLTYFQNEAQLDKSGLPSDRFFAERPEGSVSTLKIQRTQQEDSAVYLCASSAGREKLFFGSGTQLSVL.

The rearrangement uses TRBV19 and TRBJ1-6; D remains unclear. V was clipped by 5 bases and J by 0 bases, with 5 bases between them. The CDR3 runs to 14 residues. The germline gives CDR1 LNHDA, CDR2 SQIVND (reference sequence). The CDR3 DNA sequence: TGTGCCAGTAGTCACGGCTCCTATAATTCACCCCTCCACTTT. This translates into CASSHGSYNSPLHF. Full variable domain (missing parts from reference TRBV19 and TRBJ1-6): DGGITQSPKYLFRKEGQNVTLSCEQNLNHDAMYWYRQDPGQGLRLIYYSQIVNDFQKGDIAEGYSVSREKKESFPLTVTSAQKNPTAFYLCASSHGSYNSPLHFGNGTRLTVT.

This clone was observed a single time. J is TRBJ1-1 and V is TRBV19; possible D gene TRBD1, 6 bases. Germline lookup yields CDR1 LNHDA and CDR2 SQIVND (reference sequence). Trimming cost V 1 base and J 5 bases, with 11 bases left between them. The length of the CDR3 is 14 residues. Written as DNA, the CDR3 is TGTGCCAGTAGTATAGTCGGGGGGCGGACTGAAGCTTTCTTT. It translates to CASSIVGGRTEAFF.

The chain is built from TRBV6-1 and TRBJ1-4; 8 bases agree with TRBD1. V dropped 3 bases and J dropped 5; count of bases not matched to a gene: 2. The CDR3 totals 14 residues. The germline gives CDR1 MNHNS, CDR2 SASEGT. CDR3 DNA: TGTGCCAGCAGTGACAGGGGGCTGAATGAAAAACTGTTTTTT. It encodes CASSDRGLNEKLFF.

This clone was observed once. This chain uses TRBV7-9 with TRBJ2-2; D uncertain. CDR3 size: 15 residues. Germline CDR1 and CDR2: SEHNR and FQNEAQ (reference sequence). V lost 6 bases and J 2 bases, leaving 13 bases between the germline ends. CDR3 region: CASSWFAVNTGELFF. DNA of the CDR3: TGTGCCAGCAGTTGGTTTGCGGTCAACACCGGGGAGCTGTTTTTT.

The chain carries TRBV10-3 and TRBJ1-1, with 7 nucleotides matching TRBD1. CDR1 is ENHRY and CDR2 is SYGVKD in the germline V gene. The CDR3 is 16 residues long. The ends lost 2 bases at V and 10 bases at J; junction bases unmatched: 16. CDR3 coding DNA: TGTGCCATCAGTGAGACGGCCGAGGGGGCCAGGAATGGAGCTTTCTTT. Protein: CAISETAEGARNGAFF.

In the case of this clone: The junction shows a germline mismatch at one end, possibly a read error. This rearrangement joins TRBV19 to TRBJ2-1; 16 nucleotides agree with TRBD2. The CDR3 runs to 16 residues. Per germline, CDR1 LNHDA and CDR2 SQIVND (reference sequence). CDR3 in DNA: TGTGCCAGTAGTATACTCCCCGGGACTAGCGGGGGGGCCCAGGTCTTC. Translation: CASSILPGTSGGAQVF.

The chain couples TRBV5-1 to TRBJ1-4, with a tentative D call TRBD1 (6 bases). Deletions cut 8 bases from V and 1 base from J, with 12 bases between. The germline V gene encodes CDR1 SGHRS and CDR2 YFSETQ. CDR3 length equals 14 residues. The CDR3 sequence is CASRRGQTNEKLFF. DNA of the CDR3: TGCGCCAGTCGCAGGGGACAAACTAATGAAAAACTGTTTTTT.

The chain links TRBV7-9 to TRBJ2-4; possible D gene TRBD2, 5 bases. V dropped 2 bases and J dropped 7 bases, with 12 bases sitting between them. The germline gives CDR1 SEHNR, CDR2 FQNEAQ (reference sequence). The CDR3 extends over 14 amino acids. CDR3 in DNA: TGTGCCAGCAGCTTACCCGGGGTCGGGAACATTCAGTACTTC. Its protein product is CASSLPGVGNIQYF.